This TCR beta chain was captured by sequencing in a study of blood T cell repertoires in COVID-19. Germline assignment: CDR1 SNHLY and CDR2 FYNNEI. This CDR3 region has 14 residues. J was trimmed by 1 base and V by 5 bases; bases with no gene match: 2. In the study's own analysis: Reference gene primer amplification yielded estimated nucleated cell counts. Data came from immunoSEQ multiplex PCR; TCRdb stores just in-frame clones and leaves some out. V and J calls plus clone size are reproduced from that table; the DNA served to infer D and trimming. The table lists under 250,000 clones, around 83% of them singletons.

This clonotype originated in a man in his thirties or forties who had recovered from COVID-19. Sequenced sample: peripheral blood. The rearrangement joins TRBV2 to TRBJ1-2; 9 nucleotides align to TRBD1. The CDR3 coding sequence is TGTGCCAGCAGTATGGACAGGGGTAACTATGGCTACACCTTC. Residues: CASSMDRGNYGYTF.